The clone carrying this T cell receptor beta chain was seen only a few times. The data were obtained in a study of blood T cell repertoires in COVID-19. In the study overall: Acute and convalescent COVID-19 specimens originated in the United States, Italy and Spain.

In assigning cohorts, the study relied on participant-reported clinical history. For recovered donors of Cohort 3, there were two negative PCRs, clearance, or symptom resolution. The CDR3 runs 14 residues. Deletions cut 5 bases from V and 6 bases from J, with 15 bases between. The germline gives CDR1 SGHRS, CDR2 YFSETQ. TCRdb keeps only in-frame clones here, not all; method: immunoSEQ multiplex PCR. Among 310,000 or so clones listed, approximately 88% were seen once. The chain employs TRBV5-1 and TRBJ2-1, with D perhaps matching TRBD1 (6 bases). The TCR comes from a woman under 30 who had recovered from COVID-19. The sequencing input was PBMCs or T cells enriched from blood (not recorded which). DNA of the CDR3: TGCGCCAGCAGGGATGTGGCAGGGGCCAATGAGCAGTTCTTC. Encoded protein: CASRDVAGANEQFF.